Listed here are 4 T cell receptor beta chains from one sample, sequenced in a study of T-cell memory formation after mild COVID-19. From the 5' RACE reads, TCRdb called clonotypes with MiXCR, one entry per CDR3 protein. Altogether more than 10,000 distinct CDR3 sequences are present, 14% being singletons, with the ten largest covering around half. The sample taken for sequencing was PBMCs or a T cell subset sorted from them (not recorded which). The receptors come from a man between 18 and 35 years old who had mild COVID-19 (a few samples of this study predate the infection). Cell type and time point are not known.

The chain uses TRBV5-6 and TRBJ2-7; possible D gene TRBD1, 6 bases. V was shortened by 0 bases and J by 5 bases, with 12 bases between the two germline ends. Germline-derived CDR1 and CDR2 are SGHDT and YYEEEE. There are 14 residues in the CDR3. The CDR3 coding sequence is TGTGCCAGCAGCTTGGCCAGGGGATTGAACGAGCAGTACTTC. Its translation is CASSLARGLNEQYF.

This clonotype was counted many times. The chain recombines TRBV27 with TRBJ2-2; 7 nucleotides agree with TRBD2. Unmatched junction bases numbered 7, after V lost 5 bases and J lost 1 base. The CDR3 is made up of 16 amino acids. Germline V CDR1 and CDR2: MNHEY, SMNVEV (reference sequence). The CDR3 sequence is CASSPPGGWNTGELFF. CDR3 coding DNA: TGTGCCAGCAGTCCGCCGGGGGGATGGAACACCGGGGAGCTGTTTTTT.

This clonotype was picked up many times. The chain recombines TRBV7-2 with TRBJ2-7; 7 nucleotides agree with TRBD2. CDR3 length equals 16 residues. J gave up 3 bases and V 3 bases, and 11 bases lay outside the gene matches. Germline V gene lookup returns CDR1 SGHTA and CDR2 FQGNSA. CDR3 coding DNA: TGTGCCAGCAGCTTGGGGGTCTGGACTAGTAGCTACGAGCAGTACTTC. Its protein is CASSLGVWTSSYEQYF.

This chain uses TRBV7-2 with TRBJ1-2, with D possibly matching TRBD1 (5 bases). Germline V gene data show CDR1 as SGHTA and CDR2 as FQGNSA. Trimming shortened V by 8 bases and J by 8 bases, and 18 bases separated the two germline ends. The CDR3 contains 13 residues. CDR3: CASRTWGGSGYTF. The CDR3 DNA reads TGTGCCAGCCGAACATGGGGGGGTTCGGGCTACACCTTC.